There are a few counts of the clone carrying this TCR beta chain. Naive CD8 libraries came from approximately 20,000 to 980,000 sorted cells with 10%, 30% or 50% RNA. A CD8+CD4-CCR7+CD45RA+ gate was used to sort naive CD8 T cells. With 0 bases removed from V and 8 bases from J, the gap between germline ends came to 13 bases. The CDR3 covers 15 residues. CDR1 is LGHNA, CDR2 YSLEER, per germline. TCRdb ran MiXCR on the PCR reads and lists one entry per CDR3 protein. The table shows around 470,000 distinct CDR3 sequences, with roughly 26% occurring only once. The data were taken from a study of molecular identifiers for immune sequencing clone quantification.

The specimen sequenced was naive CD8+ T cells from blood, with Jurkat cell RNA spiked in. Sample subset: FACS-sorted CD8+CD4-CCR7+CD45RA+ naive T cells. The sequence was obtained from a human donor in good health. Some libraries in this study had Jurkat cell RNA spiked in. J is TRBJ1-4 and V is TRBV4-3, with a tentative D call TRBD1 (6 bases). The CDR3 here is CASSQERGAGEKLFF. Here the CDR3 DNA reads TGCGCCAGCAGCCAAGAACGGGGGGCTGGCGAAAAACTGTTTTTT.